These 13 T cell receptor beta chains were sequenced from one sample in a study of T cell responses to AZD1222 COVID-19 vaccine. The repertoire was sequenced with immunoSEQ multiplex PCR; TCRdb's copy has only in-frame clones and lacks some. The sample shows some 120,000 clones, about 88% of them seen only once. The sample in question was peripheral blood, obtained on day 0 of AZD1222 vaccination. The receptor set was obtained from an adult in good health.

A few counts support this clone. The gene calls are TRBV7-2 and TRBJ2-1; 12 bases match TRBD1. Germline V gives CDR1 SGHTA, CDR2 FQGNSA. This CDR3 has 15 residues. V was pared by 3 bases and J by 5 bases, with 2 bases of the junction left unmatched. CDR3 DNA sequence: TGTGCCAGCAGCTTGGGACAGGGGGCCCACAATGAGCAGTTCTTC. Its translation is CASSLGQGAHNEQFF.

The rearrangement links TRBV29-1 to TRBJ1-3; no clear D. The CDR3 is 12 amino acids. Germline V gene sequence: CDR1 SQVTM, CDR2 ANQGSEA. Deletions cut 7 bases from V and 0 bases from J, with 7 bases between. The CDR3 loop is CSARISGNTIYF. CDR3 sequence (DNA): TGCAGCGCTCGGATCTCTGGAAACACCATATATTTT.

The chain's CDR3 is CASSQKTENSYGYTF. CDR3 in DNA: TGTGCCAGCAGCCAAAAGACGGAAAATTCCTATGGCTACACCTTC. The chain joins TRBV14 to TRBJ1-2; D ambiguous. Germline V gene data show CDR1 as SGHDN and CDR2 as FVKESK. This CDR3 is built from 15 residues. Trimming left V 2 bases short and J 4 bases short, with 14 bases between.

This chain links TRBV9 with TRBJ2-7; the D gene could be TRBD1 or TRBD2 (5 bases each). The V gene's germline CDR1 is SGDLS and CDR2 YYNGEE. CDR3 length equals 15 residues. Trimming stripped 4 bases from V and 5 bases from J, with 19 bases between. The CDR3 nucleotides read TGTGCCAGCAGCTCCACCCCCGGGACCTTCCACGAGCAGTACTTC. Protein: CASSSTPGTFHEQYF.

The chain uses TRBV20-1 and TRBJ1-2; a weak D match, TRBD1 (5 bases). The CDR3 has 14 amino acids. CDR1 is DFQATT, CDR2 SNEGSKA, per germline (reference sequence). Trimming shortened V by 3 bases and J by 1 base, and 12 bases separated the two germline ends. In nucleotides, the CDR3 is TGCAGTGCTAGTGGGGCCGAGGGTAACTATGGCTACACCTTC. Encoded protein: CSASGAEGNYGYTF.

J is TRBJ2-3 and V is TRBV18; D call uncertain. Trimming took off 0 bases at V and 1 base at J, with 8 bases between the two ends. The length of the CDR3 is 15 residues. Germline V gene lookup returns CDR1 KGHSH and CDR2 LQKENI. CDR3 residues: CASSPPPQGTDTQYF. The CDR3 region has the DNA TGTGCCAGCTCACCACCGCCCCAGGGCACAGATACGCAGTATTTT.

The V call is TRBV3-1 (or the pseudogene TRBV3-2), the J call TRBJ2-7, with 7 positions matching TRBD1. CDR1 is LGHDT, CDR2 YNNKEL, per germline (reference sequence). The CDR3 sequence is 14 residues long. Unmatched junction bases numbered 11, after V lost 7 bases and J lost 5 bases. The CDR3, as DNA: TGTGCCAGCACCAGACACGGACAGGAAAACGAGCAGTACTTC. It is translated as CASTRHGQENEQYF.

Here the CDR3 reads CSVEDQGLAGELFF. CDR3 DNA sequence: TGCAGCGTTGAAGATCAGGGGTTGGCCGGGGAGCTGTTTTTT. The chain has TRBV29-1 and TRBJ2-2; maybe TRBD1 (6 bases). Germline CDR1 reads SQVTM; CDR2 reads ANQGSEA. This CDR3 spans 14 amino acids. The V gene lost 0 bases and the J gene lost 6 bases, with 11 bases spanning the gap.

The CDR3, as DNA: TGTGCCATCAGTGAGTCGGGGCAGGGGGCATCCGGGGAGCTGTTTTTT. Translation: CAISESGQGASGELFF. The genes are TRBV10-3 and TRBJ2-2; TRBD1 matches 8 bases. Trimming removed 0 bases from V and 6 bases from J; junction bases left unmatched: 6. The CDR3 runs 16 residues. Germline-derived CDR1 and CDR2 are ENHRY and SYGVKD.

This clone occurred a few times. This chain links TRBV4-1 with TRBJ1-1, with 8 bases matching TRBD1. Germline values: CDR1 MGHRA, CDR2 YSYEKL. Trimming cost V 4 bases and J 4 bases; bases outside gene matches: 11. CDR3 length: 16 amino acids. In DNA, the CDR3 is TGCGCCAGCAGCCCCGGACAGGGTTATGACGGCACTGAAGCTTTCTTT. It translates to CASSPGQGYDGTEAFF.

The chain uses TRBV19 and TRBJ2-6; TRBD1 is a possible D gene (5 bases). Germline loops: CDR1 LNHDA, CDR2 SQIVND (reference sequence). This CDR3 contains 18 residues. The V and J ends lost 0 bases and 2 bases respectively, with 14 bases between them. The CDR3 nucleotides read TGTGCCAGTAGTATAGATGGCCCGGCAGGGACTGGGGCCAACGTCCTGACTTTC. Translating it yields CASSIDGPAGTGANVLTF. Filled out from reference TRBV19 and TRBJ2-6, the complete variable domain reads DGGITQSPKYLFRKEGQNVTLSCEQNLNHDAMYWYRQDPGQGLRLIYYSQIVNDFQKGDIAEGYSVSREKKESFPLTVTSAQKNPTAFYLCASSIDGPAGTGANVLTFGAGSRLTVL.

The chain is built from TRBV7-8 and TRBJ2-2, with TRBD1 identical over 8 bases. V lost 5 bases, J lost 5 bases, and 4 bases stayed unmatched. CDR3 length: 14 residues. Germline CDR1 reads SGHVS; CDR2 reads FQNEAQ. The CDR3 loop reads CASSGQGGTGELFF. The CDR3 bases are TGTGCCAGCAGCGGACAGGGTGGAACCGGGGAGCTGTTTTTT.

In DNA, the CDR3 is TGTGCCAGCAGCTCGATTACAGGACTTACCTACGAGCAGTACTTC. Amino acid sequence: CASSSITGLTYEQYF. The rearrangement uses TRBV7-2 and TRBJ2-7; D tentatively reads TRBD1 or TRBD2 (5 bases each). The CDR3 runs to 15 residues. Between the trimmed V and J ends, which lost 4 bases and 2 bases, there was a span of 15 bases. Germline V gene data show CDR1 as SGHTA and CDR2 as FQGNSA.